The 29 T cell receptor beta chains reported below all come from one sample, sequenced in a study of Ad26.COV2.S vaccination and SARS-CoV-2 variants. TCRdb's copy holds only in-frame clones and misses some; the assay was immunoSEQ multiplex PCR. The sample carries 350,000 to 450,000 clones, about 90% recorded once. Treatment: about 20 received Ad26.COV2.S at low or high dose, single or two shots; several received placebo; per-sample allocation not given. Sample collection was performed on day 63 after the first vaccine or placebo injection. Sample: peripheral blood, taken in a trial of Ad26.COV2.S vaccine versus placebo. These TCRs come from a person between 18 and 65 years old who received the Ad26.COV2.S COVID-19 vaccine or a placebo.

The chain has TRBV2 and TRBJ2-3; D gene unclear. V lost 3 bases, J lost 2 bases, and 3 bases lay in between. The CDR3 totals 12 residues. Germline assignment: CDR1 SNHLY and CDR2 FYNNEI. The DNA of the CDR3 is TGTGCCAGCAGTGACCTCACAGATACGCAGTATTTT. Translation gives CASSDLTDTQYF.

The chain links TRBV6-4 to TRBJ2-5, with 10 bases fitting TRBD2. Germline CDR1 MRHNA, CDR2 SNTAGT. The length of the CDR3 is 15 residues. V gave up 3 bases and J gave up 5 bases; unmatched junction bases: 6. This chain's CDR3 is CASSEEAGGQETQYF. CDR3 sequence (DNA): TGTGCCAGCAGTGAAGAAGCGGGGGGGCAGGAGACCCAGTACTTC.

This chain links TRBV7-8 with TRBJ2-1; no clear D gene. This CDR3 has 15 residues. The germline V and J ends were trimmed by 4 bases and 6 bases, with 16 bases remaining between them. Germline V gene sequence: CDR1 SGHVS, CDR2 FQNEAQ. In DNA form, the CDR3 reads TGTGCCAGCAGCTATAGGTGGGGTACCCCCAATGAGCAGTTCTTC. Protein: CASSYRWGTPNEQFF. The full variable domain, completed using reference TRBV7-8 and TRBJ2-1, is GAGVSQSPRYKVAKRGQDVALRCDPISGHVSLFWYQQALGQGPEFLTYFQNEAQLDKSGLPSDRFFAERPEGSVSTLKIQRTQQEDSAVYLCASSYRWGTPNEQFFGPGTRLTVL.

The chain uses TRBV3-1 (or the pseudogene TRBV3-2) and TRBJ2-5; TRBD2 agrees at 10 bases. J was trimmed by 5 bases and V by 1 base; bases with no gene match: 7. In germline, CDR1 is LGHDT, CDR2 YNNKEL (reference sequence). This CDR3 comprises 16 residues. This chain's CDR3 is CASSQGLAGGRETQYF. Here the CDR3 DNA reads TGTGCCAGCAGCCAAGGGTTAGCGGGGGGTCGGGAGACCCAGTACTTC.

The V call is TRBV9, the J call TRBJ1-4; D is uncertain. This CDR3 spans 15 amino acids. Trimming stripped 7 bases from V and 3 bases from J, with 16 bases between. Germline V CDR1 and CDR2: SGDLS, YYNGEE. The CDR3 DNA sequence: TGTGCCAGCGCGTCAACGGGAGGATCTAATGAAAAACTGTTTTTT. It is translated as CASASTGGSNEKLFF.

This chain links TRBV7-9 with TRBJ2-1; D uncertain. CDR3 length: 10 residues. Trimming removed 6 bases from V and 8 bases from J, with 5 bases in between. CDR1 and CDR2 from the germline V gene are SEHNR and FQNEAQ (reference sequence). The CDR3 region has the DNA TGTGCCAGCAGGGATGATGAGCAGTTCTTC. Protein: CASRDDEQFF.

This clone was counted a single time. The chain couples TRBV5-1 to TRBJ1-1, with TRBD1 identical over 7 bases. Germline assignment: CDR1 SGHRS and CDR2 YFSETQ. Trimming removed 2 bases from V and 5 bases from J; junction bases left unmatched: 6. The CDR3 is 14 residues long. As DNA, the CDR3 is TGCGCCAGCAGCTTCCTTACAGGGGTGACTGAAGCTTTCTTT. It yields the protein CASSFLTGVTEAFF. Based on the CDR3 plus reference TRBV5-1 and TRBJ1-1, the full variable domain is KAGVTQTPRYLIKTRGQQVTLSCSPISGHRSVSWYQQTPGQGLQFLFEYFSETQRNKGNFPGRFSGRQFSNSRSEMNVSTLELGDSALYLCASSFLTGVTEAFFGQGTRLTVV.

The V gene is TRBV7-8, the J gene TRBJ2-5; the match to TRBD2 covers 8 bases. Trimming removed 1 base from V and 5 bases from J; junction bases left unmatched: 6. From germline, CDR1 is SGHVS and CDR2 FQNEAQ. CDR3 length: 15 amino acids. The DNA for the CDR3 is TGTGCCAGCAGCTTAGAGGCGGGGGGCGAGGAGACCCAGTACTTC. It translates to CASSLEAGGEETQYF.

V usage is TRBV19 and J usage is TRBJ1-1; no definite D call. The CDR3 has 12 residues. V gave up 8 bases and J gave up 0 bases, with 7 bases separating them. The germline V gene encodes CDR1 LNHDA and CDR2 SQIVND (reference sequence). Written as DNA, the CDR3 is TGTGCCAGTCAACAGATGAACACTGAAGCTTTCTTT. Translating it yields CASQQMNTEAFF.

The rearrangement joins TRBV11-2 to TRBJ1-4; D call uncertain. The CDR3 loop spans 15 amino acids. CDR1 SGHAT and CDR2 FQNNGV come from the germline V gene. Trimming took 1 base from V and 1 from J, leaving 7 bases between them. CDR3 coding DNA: TGTGCCAGCAGCTTAGCTGGTATAACTAATGAAAAACTGTTTTTT. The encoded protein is CASSLAGITNEKLFF.

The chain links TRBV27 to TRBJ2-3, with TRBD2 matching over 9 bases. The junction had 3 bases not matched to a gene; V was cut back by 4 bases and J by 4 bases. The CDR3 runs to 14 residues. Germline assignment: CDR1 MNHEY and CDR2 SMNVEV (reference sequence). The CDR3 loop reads CASSSLAGADTQYF. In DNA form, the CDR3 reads TGTGCCAGCAGTTCTTTAGCGGGGGCAGATACGCAGTATTTT.

This chain's CDR3 is CASSEPGRTDTQYF. CDR3 bases: TGCGCCAGCAGTGAACCCGGGCGTACAGATACGCAGTATTTT. This sequence joins TRBV10-1 and TRBJ2-3; D ambiguous. Germline V lookup: CDR1 WNHNN, CDR2 SYGVQD (reference sequence). The CDR3 consists of 14 residues. The ends were cut back, 3 bases at V and 3 bases at J, with 10 bases in the middle.

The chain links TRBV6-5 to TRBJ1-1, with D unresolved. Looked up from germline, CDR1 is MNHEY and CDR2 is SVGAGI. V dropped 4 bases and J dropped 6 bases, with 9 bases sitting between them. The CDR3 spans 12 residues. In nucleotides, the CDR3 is TGTGCCAGCAGTTCTAGTCTCTCTGAAGCTTTCTTT. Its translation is CASSSSLSEAFF.

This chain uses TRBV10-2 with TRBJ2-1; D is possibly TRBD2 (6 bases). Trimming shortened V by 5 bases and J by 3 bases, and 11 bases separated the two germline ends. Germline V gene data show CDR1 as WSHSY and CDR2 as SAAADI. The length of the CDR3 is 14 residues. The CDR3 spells CASSRGFGYNEQFF. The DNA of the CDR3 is TGCGCCAGCAGTCGGGGGTTTGGCTACAATGAGCAGTTCTTC.

Written as DNA, the CDR3 is TGTGCCGGCGGGACAGGGGGCGTCGCTGAAGCTTTCTTT. Translation: CAGGTGGVAEAFF. J is TRBJ1-1 and V is TRBV18, with 12 positions matching TRBD1. The CDR3 is 13 residues long. V dropped 11 bases and J dropped 6; count of bases not matched to a gene: 7. Germline-derived CDR1 and CDR2 are KGHSH and LQKENI.

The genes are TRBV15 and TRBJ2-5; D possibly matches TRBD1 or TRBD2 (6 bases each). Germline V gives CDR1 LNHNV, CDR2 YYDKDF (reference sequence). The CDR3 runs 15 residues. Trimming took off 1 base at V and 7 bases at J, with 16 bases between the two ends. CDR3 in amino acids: CATSRGRDTGRTQYF. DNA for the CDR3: TGTGCCACCAGCAGAGGGCGGGACACAGGGCGGACCCAGTACTTC.

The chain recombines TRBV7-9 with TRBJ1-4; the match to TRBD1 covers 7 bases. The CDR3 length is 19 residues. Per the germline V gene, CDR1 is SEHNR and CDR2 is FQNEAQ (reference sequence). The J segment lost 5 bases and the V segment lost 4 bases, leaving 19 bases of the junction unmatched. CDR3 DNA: TGTGCCAGCAGCTCGGGCCGTTTGCGAGGGACAGCGATAAATGAAAAACTGTTTTTT. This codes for CASSSGRLRGTAINEKLFF. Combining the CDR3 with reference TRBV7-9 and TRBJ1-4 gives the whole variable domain DTGVSQNPRHKITKRGQNVTFRCDPISEHNRLYWYRQTLGQGPEFLTYFQNEAQLEKSRLLSDRFSAERPKGSFSTLEIQRTEQGDSAMYLCASSSGRLRGTAINEKLFFGSGTQLSVL.

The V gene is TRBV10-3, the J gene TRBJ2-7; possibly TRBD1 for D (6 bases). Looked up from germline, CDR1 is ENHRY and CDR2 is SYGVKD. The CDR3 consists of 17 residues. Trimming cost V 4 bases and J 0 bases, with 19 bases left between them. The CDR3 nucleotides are TGTGCCATCAGTGCTGAGCCTGGGAGCAGGGGCTCCTACGAGCAGTACTTC. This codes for CAISAEPGSRGSYEQYF.

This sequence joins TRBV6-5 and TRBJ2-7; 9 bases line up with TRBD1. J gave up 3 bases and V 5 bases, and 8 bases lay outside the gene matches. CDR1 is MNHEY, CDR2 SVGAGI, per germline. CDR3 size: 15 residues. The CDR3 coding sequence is TGTGCCAGCAGTAACCGGGACAGGGCCATCTACGAGCAGTACTTC. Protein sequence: CASSNRDRAIYEQYF.

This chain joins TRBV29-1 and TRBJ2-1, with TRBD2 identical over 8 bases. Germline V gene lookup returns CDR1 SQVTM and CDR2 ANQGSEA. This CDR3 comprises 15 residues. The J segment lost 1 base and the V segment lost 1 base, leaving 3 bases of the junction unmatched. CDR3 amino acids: CSVEVGLASYNEQFF. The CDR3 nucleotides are TGCAGCGTTGAAGTCGGACTAGCTTCCTACAATGAGCAGTTCTTC.

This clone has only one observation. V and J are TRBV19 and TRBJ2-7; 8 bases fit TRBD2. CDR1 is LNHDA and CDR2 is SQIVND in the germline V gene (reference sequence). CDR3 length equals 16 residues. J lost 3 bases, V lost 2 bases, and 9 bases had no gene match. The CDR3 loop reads CASSISDSLAGYEQYF. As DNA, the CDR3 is TGTGCCAGTAGTATATCCGACTCGCTAGCGGGCTACGAGCAGTACTTC. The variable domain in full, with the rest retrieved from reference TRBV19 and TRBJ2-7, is DGGITQSPKYLFRKEGQNVTLSCEQNLNHDAMYWYRQDPGQGLRLIYYSQIVNDFQKGDIAEGYSVSREKKESFPLTVTSAQKNPTAFYLCASSISDSLAGYEQYFGPGTRLTVT.

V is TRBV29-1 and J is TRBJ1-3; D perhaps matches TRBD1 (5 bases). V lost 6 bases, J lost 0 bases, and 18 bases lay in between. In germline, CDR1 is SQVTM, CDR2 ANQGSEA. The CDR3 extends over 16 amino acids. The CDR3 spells CSVAGTEEYSGNTIYF. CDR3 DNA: TGCAGCGTCGCCGGGACTGAGGAATACTCTGGAAACACCATATATTTT.

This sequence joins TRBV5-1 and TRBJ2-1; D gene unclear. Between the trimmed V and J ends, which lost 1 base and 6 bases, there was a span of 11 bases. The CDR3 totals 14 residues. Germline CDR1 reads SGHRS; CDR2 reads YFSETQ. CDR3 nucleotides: TGCGCCAGCAGCTTGTACTCTATCCGCAATGAGCAGTTCTTC. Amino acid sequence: CASSLYSIRNEQFF.

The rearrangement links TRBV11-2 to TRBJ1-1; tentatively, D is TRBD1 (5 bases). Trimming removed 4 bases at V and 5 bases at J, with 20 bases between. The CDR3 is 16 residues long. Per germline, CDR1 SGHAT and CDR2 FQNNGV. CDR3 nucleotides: TGTGCCAGCAGCTCGGCTGGGAGGGGTAAGGGTACTGAAGCTTTCTTT. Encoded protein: CASSSAGRGKGTEAFF.

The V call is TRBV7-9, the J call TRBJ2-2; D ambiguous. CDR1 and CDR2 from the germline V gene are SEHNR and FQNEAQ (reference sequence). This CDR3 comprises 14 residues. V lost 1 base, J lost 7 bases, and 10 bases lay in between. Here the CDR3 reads CASSLDQAGGELFF. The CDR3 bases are TGTGCCAGCAGCTTAGATCAGGCTGGCGGGGAGCTGTTTTTT.

The CDR3 DNA sequence: TGTGCCAGTAGTATAGAAGGGGACCCCTACAATGAGCAGTTCTTC. It codes for CASSIEGDPYNEQFF. The chain has TRBV19 and TRBJ2-1; D may match TRBD1 or TRBD2 (5 bases each). The CDR3 contains 15 residues. V lost 0 bases and J 2 bases, leaving 8 bases between the germline ends. CDR1 is LNHDA and CDR2 is SQIVND in the germline V gene (reference sequence).

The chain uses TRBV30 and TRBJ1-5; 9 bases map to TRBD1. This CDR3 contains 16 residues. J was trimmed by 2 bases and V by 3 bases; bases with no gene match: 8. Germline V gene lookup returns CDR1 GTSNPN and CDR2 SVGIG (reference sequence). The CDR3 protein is CAWSTKTGGGNQPQHF. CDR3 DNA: TGTGCCTGGAGCACAAAAACAGGGGGCGGCAATCAGCCCCAGCATTTT.

The DNA of the CDR3 is TGTGCCAGCGGAGCTCGATCATCTGGCTACACCTTC. Translation: CASGARSSGYTF. The V call is TRBV7-9, the J call TRBJ1-2, with D unresolved. The CDR3 length is 12 residues. V was cut by 8 bases and J by 7 bases, with 14 bases left in between. Germline CDR1 reads SEHNR; CDR2 reads FQNEAQ (reference sequence).

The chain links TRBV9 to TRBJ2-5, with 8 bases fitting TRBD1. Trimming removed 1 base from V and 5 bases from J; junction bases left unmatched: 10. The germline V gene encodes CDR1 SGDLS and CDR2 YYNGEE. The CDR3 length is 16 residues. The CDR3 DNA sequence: TGTGCCAGCAGCGTAATAGGGACAGGACCTCTGGAGACCCAGTACTTC. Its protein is CASSVIGTGPLETQYF.